This TCR beta chain was recorded in a study of cytomegalovirus exposure and HLA in healthy donors. The ends were cut back, 2 bases at V and 0 bases at J, with 5 bases in the middle. Germline V gene lookup returns CDR1 SGDLS and CDR2 YYNGEE. There are 13 residues in the CDR3. General observations from the study: According to a subsequent analysis, TCR clusters from the first cohort were inclined to appear together in the roughly 120 validation repertoires. Reported performance of the classifier showed diagnosis of cytomegalovirus status with high specificity and sensitivity. Rarity held for most TCR sequences, but there were some public TCRs that occurred in many donors.

The table came from immunoSEQ multiplex PCR; TCRdb's copy has only in-frame clones and leaves some out. Found here are 120,000 or so clones, 88% of them singletons; the top ten hold about 1.5%. This clone was observed a handful of times. What it binds is unknown. The sample holds other DNA sequences that translate to the same CDR3. The donors were members of the validation cohort, which comprised around 110 subjects and was separate from the first cohort of more than 500 subjects. The genes are TRBV9 and TRBJ1-1; D call uncertain. The sequencing input was PBMCs. The receptor was derived from a man aged 25-40 years in good health and CMV-seronegative. Written as DNA, the CDR3 is TGTGCCAGCAGCGTTTCAATGAACACTGAAGCTTTCTTT. Its protein is CASSVSMNTEAFF.